Shown below are 13 T cell receptor beta chains from a single sample sequenced in a study of T-cell reconstitution after alpha-beta-depleted transplantation in children. The TCRbeta library was prepared with unique molecular identifiers. Via MiXCR, TCRdb re-called the PCR reads, giving one row per CDR3 protein. The sample includes approximately 110,000 distinct CDR3 sequences, 10% to 13% of them seen just once. Sequencing was performed on PBMCs, taken before TCRalphabeta/CD19-depleted stem cell transplant. Every receptor here comes from a boy aged 2-15 years with acute lymphoblastic leukemia, due to receive a stem cell transplant.

This clonotype came up a few times. This chain joins TRBV5-1 and TRBJ2-2; D uncertain. Germline CDR1 is SGHRS and CDR2 is YFSETQ. Trimming took 4 bases from V and 5 from J, leaving 15 bases between them. The CDR3 is 15 amino acids. The CDR3 is CASSPVVLRTGELFF. Here the CDR3 DNA reads TGCGCCAGCAGCCCGGTCGTGCTGAGGACCGGGGAGCTGTTTTTT.

This rearrangement joins TRBV28 to TRBJ2-7, with 12 bases lining up with TRBD2. CDR3 length equals 15 residues. Per germline, CDR1 MDHEN and CDR2 SYDVKM. V shed 5 bases, J shed 5 bases, and the junction held 7 bases outside the gene matches. CDR3 region: CASSRGTSGLDEQYF. CDR3 bases: TGTGCCAGCAGTCGCGGGACTAGCGGGTTGGACGAGCAGTACTTC.

This clonotype showed up many times. The chain links TRBV5-5 to TRBJ2-2; D remains unclear. Per the germline V gene, CDR1 is SGHKS and CDR2 is YYEKEE (reference sequence). This CDR3 is 14 amino acids long. V lost 1 base to trimming and J lost 2 bases, with 6 bases between them. CDR3 bases: TGTGCCAGCAGCTTGTTCGTAAACACCGGGGAGCTGTTTTTT. Protein product: CASSLFVNTGELFF.

This clonotype came up many times. The rearrangement joins TRBV5-6 to TRBJ1-1; 7 nucleotides agree with TRBD1. The ends lost 4 bases at V and 0 bases at J; junction bases unmatched: 9. From germline, CDR1 is SGHDT and CDR2 YYEEEE. This CDR3 has 16 residues. This CDR3 is CASSRKRQGMNTEAFF. CDR3 sequence (DNA): TGTGCCAGCAGCCGGAAACGACAGGGTATGAACACTGAAGCTTTCTTT.

Worth noting for this clonotype: Just one base apart from a much larger clone, this may be a read error. A read error is likely, as this CDR3 ends without the conserved phenylalanine or tryptophan. V and J are TRBV20-1 and TRBJ2-3; TRBD2 aligns across 8 bases. This CDR3 comprises 15 residues. The trim removed 0 bases at V and 4 bases at J, leaving 6 bases unmatched. In germline, CDR1 is DFQATT, CDR2 SNEGSKA (reference sequence). The CDR3 region is CSAREAGVRADTQYC. DNA for the CDR3: TGCAGTGCTAGAGAAGCGGGAGTGAGGGCAGATACGCAGTATTGT.

This clonotype has only a few counts. This chain's CDR3 is CAWSAQGLSNQPQHF. The CDR3 nucleotides read TGTGCCTGGAGTGCCCAGGGGCTTAGCAATCAGCCCCAGCATTTT. The rearrangement joins TRBV30 to TRBJ1-5; D is possibly TRBD1 (6 bases). Germline-derived CDR1 and CDR2 are GTSNPN and SVGIG (reference sequence). The CDR3 loop spans 15 amino acids. Between the trimmed V and J ends, which lost 1 base and 0 bases, there was a span of 10 bases. Together with reference TRBV30 and TRBJ1-5, the CDR3 gives the full variable domain: SQTIHQWPATLVQPVGSPLSLECTVEGTSNPNLYWYRQAAGRGLQLLFYSVGIGQISSEVPQNLSASRPQDRQFILSSKKLLLSDSGFYLCAWSAQGLSNQPQHFGDGTRLSIL.

This clonotype occurred a few times. The rearrangement uses TRBV20-1 and TRBJ2-1, with TRBD2 matching over 10 bases. CDR1 and CDR2 (germline): DFQATT, SNEGSKA (reference sequence). Trimming took 1 base from V and 6 from J; bases not matched to a gene: 6. CDR3 length equals 15 residues. The CDR3 nucleotides are TGCAGTGCTAGAGTGGAGCGGGAGGGGGTCAATGAGCAGTTCTTC. Protein: CSARVEREGVNEQFF.

J is TRBJ2-5 and V is TRBV11-2, with a tentative D call TRBD1 (6 bases). The ends were cut back, 1 base at V and 0 bases at J, with 12 bases in the middle. The CDR3 contains 16 residues. Germline CDR1 reads SGHAT; CDR2 reads FQNNGV. In DNA, the CDR3 is TGTGCCAGCAGCTTAGGGGCAGGGGTGTACCAAGAGACCCAGTACTTC. It translates to CASSLGAGVYQETQYF.

This chain uses TRBV30 with TRBJ2-7; unclear D gene. The CDR3 has 13 residues. V was trimmed by 3 bases and J by 2 bases, leaving 11 bases between them. Germline V lookup: CDR1 GTSNPN, CDR2 SVGIG (reference sequence). The CDR3 nucleotides are TGTGCCTGGAGAAGGCGTGGTACCTACGAGCAGTACTTC. This codes for CAWRRRGTYEQYF.

In this sample, this clonotype turned up a few times. CDR3 protein: CASSQEWGAYEQYF. CDR3 DNA sequence: TGCGCCAGCAGCCAAGAATGGGGGGCCTACGAGCAGTACTTC. J is TRBJ2-7 and V is TRBV4-1, with D perhaps TRBD2 (6 bases). The CDR3 is 14 residues long. Germline V lookup: CDR1 MGHRA, CDR2 YSYEKL. V was shortened by 0 bases and J by 2 bases, with 8 bases between the two germline ends.

This clonotype has a count of ten or more. The V and J genes are TRBV6-1 and TRBJ1-1, with 7 bases lining up with TRBD1. Germline V lookup: CDR1 MNHNS, CDR2 SASEGT. The V gene end was trimmed by 7 bases and the J gene end by 6 bases; junction bases not matched to a gene: 11. The CDR3 runs 14 residues. The CDR3: CASTPPGGKPEAFF. CDR3 bases: TGTGCCAGCACTCCACCAGGGGGTAAACCTGAAGCTTTCTTT.

The V gene is TRBV28, the J gene TRBJ1-5; D is possibly TRBD1 (6 bases). The CDR3 has 16 residues. Trimming removed 4 bases at V and 1 base at J, with 14 bases between. The germline V gene has CDR1 MDHEN and CDR2 SYDVKM. This chain's CDR3 is CASSSQQGISNQPQHF. CDR3 DNA: TGTGCCAGCAGTTCCCAACAGGGTATAAGCAATCAGCCCCAGCATTTT. Full variable domain (missing parts from reference TRBV28 and TRBJ1-5): DVKVTQSSRYLVKRTGEKVFLECVQDMDHENMFWYRQDPGLGLRLIYFSYDVKMKEKGDIPEGYSVSREKKERFSLILESASTNQTSMYLCASSSQQGISNQPQHFGDGTRLSIL.

The chain couples TRBV20-1 to TRBJ2-1; D gene uncertain. This CDR3 comprises 13 residues. Germline V gene lookup returns CDR1 DFQATT and CDR2 SNEGSKA (reference sequence). V lost 6 bases to trimming and J lost 4 bases, with 13 bases between them. CDR3 loop: CSAYIGHYNEQFF. Written as DNA, the CDR3 is TGCAGTGCCTACATCGGGCATTACAATGAGCAGTTCTTC.